The clone carrying this T cell receptor beta chain was seen more than once but under ten times. The data originate from a study of patients and donors after allogeneic stem cell transplantation. The CDR3 sequence is 15 residues long. CDR1 SGHTA and CDR2 FQGNSA come from the germline V gene. V lost 1 base to trimming and J lost 6 bases; unmatched junction nucleotides: 7. TCRdb re-analysed the RT-PCR reads in MiXCR, keeping a single row per CDR3 protein. This sample carries 900,000 to 1,000,000 distinct CDR3 sequences, about a sixth of them seen once, and the ten largest clones take approximately 5.9%.

The TCR sequence derives from a human donor who was either an allogeneic HSCT recipient or a stem cell or donor lymphocyte infusion donor (not recorded which). It is not recorded whose cells these are; they may come from a transplant donor. This rearrangement joins TRBV7-2 to TRBJ1-1, with 8 bases lining up with TRBD1. The sample consisted of blood, either unsorted or a sorted T cell fraction (not recorded which). CDR3 sequence reads: CASSLEVYRGSEAFF. CDR3 DNA sequence: TGTGCCAGCAGCTTAGAGGTATACAGGGGGTCTGAAGCTTTCTTT.